A single sample gave rise to the 13 T cell receptor beta chains below, sequenced in a study of human T cells and chemical hapten exposure. The time point here: pre-sensitization, week 0. The treatment denotes: therapeutic diphenylcyclopropenone sensitization with weekly scalp DPC. TCRdb independently ran MiXCR on the RACE reads; one entry per CDR3 protein. Of tens of thousands of distinct CDR3 sequences listed, 5.5% to 7.5% are singletons. Sequencing was performed on whole blood, taken in connection with sensitization to the hapten diphenylcyclopropenone (DPC). The receptors shown here come from a woman aged 25 to 39 with alopecia areata. Some clones in this sample may be carry-over from other donors' samples.

The V and J genes are TRBV6-1 and TRBJ2-3; 10 nucleotides agree with TRBD2. CDR1 is MNHNS, CDR2 SASEGT, per germline. This CDR3 is built from 17 residues. Unmatched junction bases numbered 7, after V lost 2 bases and J lost 2 bases. The CDR3 nucleotides read TGTGCCAGCAGTGAAAGGCTAGCGGGGGCCCTCACAGATACGCAGTATTTT. As protein: CASSERLAGALTDTQYF.

The rearrangement links TRBV20-1 to TRBJ2-3; TRBD1 is a possible D gene (6 bases). The CDR3 runs to 14 residues. V was clipped by 1 base and J by 0 bases, with 8 bases between them. Per the germline V gene, CDR1 is DFQATT and CDR2 is SNEGSKA (reference sequence). The CDR3, as DNA: TGCAGTGCTAGAGCGGGACATAGCACAGATACGCAGTATTTT. Protein: CSARAGHSTDTQYF.

In this sample, this clonotype turned up many times. The V and J genes are TRBV29-1 and TRBJ1-2; tentatively, D is TRBD1 (6 bases). In germline, CDR1 is SQVTM, CDR2 ANQGSEA. V lost 5 bases to trimming and J lost 2 bases, with 15 bases between them. The CDR3 loop spans 14 amino acids. The CDR3 region is CSVLGRGRNYGYTF. CDR3 sequence (DNA): TGCAGCGTTCTAGGCAGGGGACGAAACTATGGCTACACCTTC.

In its sample, this clonotype was seen many times. The rearrangement links TRBV20-1 to TRBJ2-2; maybe TRBD2 (5 bases). The CDR3 length is 13 residues. Germline lookup yields CDR1 DFQATT and CDR2 SNEGSKA (reference sequence). Trimming shortened V by 5 bases and J by 1 base, and 8 bases separated the two germline ends. CDR3 DNA: TGCAGTGCTCTGAGGGAGAACACCGGGGAGCTGTTTTTT. Its translation is CSALRENTGELFF.

This clonotype was found many times. The chain recombines TRBV18 with TRBJ2-3; D remains unclear. The V end was cut by 3 bases, the J end by 4 bases, with 11 bases between. Per germline, CDR1 KGHSH and CDR2 LQKENI. CDR3 length equals 14 residues. The CDR3 protein is CASSPLGDPDTQYF. The CDR3 region has the DNA TGTGCCAGCTCACCTCTGGGCGATCCAGATACGCAGTATTTT.

This clonotype occurred many times. This chain uses TRBV20-1 with TRBJ1-2; 8 bases are shared with TRBD1. The V and J ends lost 5 bases and 6 bases, in that order; junction bases with no gene match: 17. This CDR3 spans 16 amino acids. Germline V gene lookup returns CDR1 DFQATT and CDR2 SNEGSKA (reference sequence). The CDR3 is CSARAPMGTGVDGYTF. DNA for the CDR3: TGCAGTGCTCGGGCCCCTATGGGGACAGGTGTGGATGGCTACACCTTC.

In its sample, this clonotype was seen many times. The chain has TRBV29-1 and TRBJ2-5; D is unclear. The germline V gene has CDR1 SQVTM and CDR2 ANQGSEA. V gave up 0 bases and J gave up 4 bases, with 18 bases separating them. The CDR3 totals 16 residues. The CDR3 nucleotides are TGCAGCGTTGAAGATAACCCCCTTTCTATAACAGAGACCCAGTACTTC. Amino acids: CSVEDNPLSITETQYF.

The gene calls are TRBV18 and TRBJ1-3; unclear D gene. CDR3 length: 14 residues. V lost 0 bases and J 3 bases, leaving 6 bases between the germline ends. Germline V gene lookup returns CDR1 KGHSH and CDR2 LQKENI. The CDR3 loop is CASSPPPYGNTIYF. The CDR3 DNA is TGTGCCAGCTCACCACCGCCCTATGGAAACACCATATATTTT. Drawing the rest from reference TRBV18 and TRBJ1-3, the complete variable domain is NAGVMQNPRHLVRRRGQEARLRCSPMKGHSHVYWYRQLPEEGLKFMVYLQKENIIDESGMPKERFSAEFPKEGPSILRIQQVVRGDSAAYFCASSPPPYGNTIYFGEGSWLTVV.

At least ten counts were recorded for this clonotype. The genes are TRBV29-1 and TRBJ1-1; possibly TRBD1 for D (5 bases). CDR1 is SQVTM and CDR2 is ANQGSEA in the germline V gene. Trimming shortened V by 6 bases and J by 4 bases, and 12 bases separated the two germline ends. The CDR3 contains 12 residues. CDR3 sequence: CSVQGESTEAFF. The DNA for the CDR3 is TGCAGCGTCCAGGGAGAATCCACTGAAGCTTTCTTT. Full variable domain (rest looked up from reference TRBV29-1 and TRBJ1-1): SAVISQKPSRDICQRGTSLTIQCQVDSQVTMMFWYRQQPGQSLTLIATANQGSEATYESGFVIDKFPISRPNLTFSTLTVSNMSPEDSSIYLCSVQGESTEAFFGQGTRLTVV.

This clonotype has at least ten counts. The CDR3 protein is CSARDPAGAKETQYF. DNA of the CDR3: TGCAGTGCTAGAGACCCAGCGGGGGCGAAAGAGACCCAGTACTTC. This chain uses TRBV20-1 with TRBJ2-5, with 8 positions matching TRBD2. CDR1 and CDR2 from the germline V gene are DFQATT and SNEGSKA (reference sequence). The CDR3 length is 15 residues. V lost 0 bases and J lost 3; bases outside the gene matches: 6.

Ten or more counts support this clonotype. The V call is TRBV30, the J call TRBJ2-1; tentative D call: TRBD1 (5 bases). CDR3 length equals 13 residues. Germline V gives CDR1 GTSNPN, CDR2 SVGIG (reference sequence). V was trimmed by 4 bases and J by 2 bases, leaving 9 bases between them. The CDR3 loop is CAWTQGTYNEQFF. CDR3 DNA: TGTGCCTGGACGCAGGGAACCTACAATGAGCAGTTCTTC.

This clonotype was seen ten or more times. V gene TRBV20-1 combines with J gene TRBJ2-3; tentative D call: TRBD2 (5 bases). This CDR3 is 15 amino acids long. Germline CDR1 and CDR2: DFQATT and SNEGSKA (reference sequence). The ends were cut back, 3 bases at V and 4 bases at J, with 17 bases in the middle. CDR3 residues: CSARMVPGSADTQYF. The CDR3 DNA is TGCAGTGCTAGGATGGTCCCGGGGAGCGCAGATACGCAGTATTTT.

Many counts were recorded for this clonotype. The chain uses TRBV24-1 and TRBJ1-5, with 9 bases aligning to TRBD1. Trimming at V came to 8 bases and at J to 6 bases, leaving 22 bases not matched to a gene. The length of the CDR3 is 19 residues. The V gene's germline CDR1 is KGHDR and CDR2 SFDVKD. The CDR3 is CATTSRTGGASSRRQPQHF. CDR3 nucleotides: TGTGCCACCACCTCTAGAACAGGGGGCGCTTCGAGCAGGCGTCAGCCCCAGCATTTT.